Listed below are T cell receptor beta chains from one sample, sequenced in a study of shared clonotypes between healthy human individuals. Only in-frame clones appear in the TCRdb table, and some are missing; sequencing was by immunoSEQ multiplex PCR. The sample has roughly 2.6 million clones; around nine tenths are singletons. Sequenced material: naive CD4+ T cells sorted from blood. Source of these receptors: a man aged 18 to 29 in good health. The CDR3 runs from the conserved cysteine through the conserved F or W. The D gene is left open where the match is weak. Clone size appears in some rows only: once, few, many, or a class for an expanded clone.

clone size	D gene	V gene	J gene	CDR3 protein	CDR3 DNA
.	TRBD1	TRBV9	TRBJ2-1	CASSVTGDRYNEQFF	TGTGCCAGCAGCGTAACAGGGGACAGATACAATGAGCAGTTCTTC
.	TRBD2	TRBV6-5	TRBJ2-1	CATFASGTGNEQFF	TGTGCCACGTTCGCGAGCGGGACTGGCAATGAGCAGTTCTTC
.	.	TRBV7-8	TRBJ1-1	CASSLDWGRAFF	TGTGCCAGCAGCTTAGATTGGGGAAGAGCTTTCTTT
.	.	TRBV7-9	TRBJ2-7	CASSLSEVGPGEQYF	TGTGCCAGCAGCTTGTCCGAAGTAGGTCCGGGTGAGCAGTACTTC
.	.	TRBV5-5	TRBJ2-1	CASSSRGTLNEQFF	TGTGCCAGCAGCTCCCGCGGGACTCTTAATGAGCAGTTCTTC
.	TRBD1	TRBV27	TRBJ1-6	CASSSGQAYNSPLHF	TGTGCCAGCAGTTCGGGACAGGCCTATAATTCACCCCTCCACTTT
.	.	TRBV18	TRBJ2-7	CASSLSGTHEQYF	TGTGCCAGCTCACTATCCGGGACACACGAGCAGTACTTC
.	.	TRBV7-9	TRBJ1-4	CASSLDRVGEKLFF	TGTGCCAGCAGCTTAGACAGGGTTGGGGAAAAACTGTTTTTT
.	.	TRBV19	TRBJ1-5	CASSITGGNQPQHF	TGTGCCAGTAGTATCACCGGTGGCAATCAGCCCCAGCATTTT
.	TRBD1	TRBV5-1	TRBJ2-1	CASSSGQLYNEQFF	TGCGCCAGCAGCTCGGGACAGCTTTACAATGAGCAGTTCTTC
.	TRBD1	TRBV6-1	TRBJ2-2	CASTDRGGTGELFF	TGTGCCAGCACCGACAGGGGAGGCACCGGGGAGCTGTTTTTT
.	TRBD1	TRBV19	TRBJ1-1	CASSLRGGNTEAFF	TGTGCCAGTAGTCTCAGGGGGGGTAACACTGAAGCTTTCTTT
few	.	TRBV7-3	TRBJ1-5	CASSVTGGQPQHF	TGTGCCAGCAGCGTAACGGGGGGGCAGCCCCAGCATTTT
.	TRBD2	TRBV11-2	TRBJ2-2	CASSLTSGGNTGELFF	TGTGCCAGCAGCTTAACTAGCGGGGGGAACACCGGGGAGCTGTTTTTT
once	.	TRBV2	TRBJ1-2	CASSERTYGYTF	TGTGCCAGCAGTGAGAGGACCTATGGCTACACCTTC
once	.	TRBV28	TRBJ2-6	CASSVTGYGAGANVLTF	TGTGCCAGCAGCGTAACGGGCTACGGAGCTGGGGCCAACGTCCTGACTTTC